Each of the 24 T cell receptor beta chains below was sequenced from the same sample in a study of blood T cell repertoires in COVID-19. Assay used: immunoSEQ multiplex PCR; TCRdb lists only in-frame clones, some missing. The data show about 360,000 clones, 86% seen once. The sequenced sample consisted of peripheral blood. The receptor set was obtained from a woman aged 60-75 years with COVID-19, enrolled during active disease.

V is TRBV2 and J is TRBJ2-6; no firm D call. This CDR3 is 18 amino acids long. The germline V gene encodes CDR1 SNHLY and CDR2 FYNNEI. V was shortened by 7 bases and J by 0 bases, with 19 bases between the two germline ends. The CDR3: CASTDTARIYSGANVLTF. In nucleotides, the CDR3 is TGTGCCAGCACCGACACAGCCCGGATTTACTCTGGGGCCAACGTCCTGACTTTC.

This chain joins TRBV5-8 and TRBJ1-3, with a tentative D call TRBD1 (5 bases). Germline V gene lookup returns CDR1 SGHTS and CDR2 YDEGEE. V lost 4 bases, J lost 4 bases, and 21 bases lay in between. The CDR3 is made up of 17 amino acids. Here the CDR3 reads CASSPASGGFRGNTIYF. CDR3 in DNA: TGTGCCAGCAGCCCGGCATCGGGGGGGTTCCGAGGAAACACCATATATTTT.

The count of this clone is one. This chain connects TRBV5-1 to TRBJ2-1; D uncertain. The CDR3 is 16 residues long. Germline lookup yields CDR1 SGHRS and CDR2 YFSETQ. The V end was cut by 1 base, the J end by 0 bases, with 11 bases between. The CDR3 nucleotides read TGCGCCAGCAGCTTGAGTCTTCCGAGCTCCTACAATGAGCAGTTCTTC. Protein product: CASSLSLPSSYNEQFF.

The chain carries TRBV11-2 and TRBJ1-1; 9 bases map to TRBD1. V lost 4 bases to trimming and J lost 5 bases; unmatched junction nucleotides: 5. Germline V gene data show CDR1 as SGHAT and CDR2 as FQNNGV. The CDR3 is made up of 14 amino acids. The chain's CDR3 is CASSWGQGRTEAFF. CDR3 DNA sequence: TGTGCCAGCAGCTGGGGACAGGGAAGGACTGAAGCTTTCTTT.

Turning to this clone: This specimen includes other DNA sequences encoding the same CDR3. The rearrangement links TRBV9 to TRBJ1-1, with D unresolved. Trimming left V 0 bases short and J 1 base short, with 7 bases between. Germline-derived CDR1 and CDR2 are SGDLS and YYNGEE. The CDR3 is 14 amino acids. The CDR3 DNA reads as TGTGCCAGCAGCGTAGGGGCACCGAACACTGAAGCTTTCTTT. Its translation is CASSVGAPNTEAFF.

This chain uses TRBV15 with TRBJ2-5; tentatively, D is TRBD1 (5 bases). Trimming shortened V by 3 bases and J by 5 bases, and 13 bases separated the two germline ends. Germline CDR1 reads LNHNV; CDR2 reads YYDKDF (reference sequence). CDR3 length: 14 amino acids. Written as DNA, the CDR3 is TGTGCCACCAGCAGGGCTAATCGACAGGAGACCCAGTACTTC. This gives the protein CATSRANRQETQYF.

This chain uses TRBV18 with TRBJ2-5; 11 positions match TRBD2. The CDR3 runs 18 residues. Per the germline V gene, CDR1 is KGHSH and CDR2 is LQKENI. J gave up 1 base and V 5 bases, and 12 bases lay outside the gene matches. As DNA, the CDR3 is TGTGCCAGCTCATTCGATCAGCTCGGACTAGCGGGCCAAGAGACCCAGTACTTC. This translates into CASSFDQLGLAGQETQYF.

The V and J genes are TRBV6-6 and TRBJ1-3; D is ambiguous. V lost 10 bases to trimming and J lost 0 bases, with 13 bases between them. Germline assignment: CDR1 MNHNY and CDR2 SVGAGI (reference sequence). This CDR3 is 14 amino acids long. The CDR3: CATIAPNSGNTIYF. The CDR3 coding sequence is TGTGCCACCATAGCGCCCAACTCTGGAAACACCATATATTTT.

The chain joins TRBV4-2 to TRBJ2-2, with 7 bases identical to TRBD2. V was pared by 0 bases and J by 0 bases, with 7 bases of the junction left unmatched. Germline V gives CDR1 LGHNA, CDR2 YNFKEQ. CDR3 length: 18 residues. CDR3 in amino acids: CASSQEPHRGANTGELFF. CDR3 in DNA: TGTGCCAGCAGCCAAGAACCCCATCGGGGGGCGAACACCGGGGAGCTGTTTTTT.

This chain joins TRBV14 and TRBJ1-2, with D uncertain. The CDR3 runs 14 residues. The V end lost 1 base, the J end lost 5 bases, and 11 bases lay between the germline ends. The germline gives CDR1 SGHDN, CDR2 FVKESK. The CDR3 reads CASSQGGPMYGYTF. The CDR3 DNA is TGTGCCAGCAGCCAAGGAGGTCCCATGTATGGCTACACCTTC.

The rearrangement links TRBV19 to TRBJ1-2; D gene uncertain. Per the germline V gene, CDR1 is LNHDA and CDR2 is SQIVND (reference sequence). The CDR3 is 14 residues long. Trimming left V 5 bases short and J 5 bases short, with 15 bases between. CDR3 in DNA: TGTGCCAGTAGTCCGGGTCCATTTTTTTATGGCTACACCTTC. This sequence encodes CASSPGPFFYGYTF.

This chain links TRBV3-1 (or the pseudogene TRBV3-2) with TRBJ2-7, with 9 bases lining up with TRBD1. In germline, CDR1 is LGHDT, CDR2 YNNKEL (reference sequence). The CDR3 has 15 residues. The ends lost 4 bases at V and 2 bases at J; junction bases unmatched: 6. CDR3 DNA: TGTGCCAGCAGCCTAGGGACAGGGACAGCCTACGAGCAGTACTTC. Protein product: CASSLGTGTAYEQYF.

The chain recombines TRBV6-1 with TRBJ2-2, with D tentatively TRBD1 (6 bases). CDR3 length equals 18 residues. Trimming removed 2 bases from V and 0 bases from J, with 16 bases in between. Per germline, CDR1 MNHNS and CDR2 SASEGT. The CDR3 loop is CASSEPFRTASNTGELFF. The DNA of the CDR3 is TGTGCCAGCAGTGAACCTTTTCGGACAGCGTCGAACACCGGGGAGCTGTTTTTT.

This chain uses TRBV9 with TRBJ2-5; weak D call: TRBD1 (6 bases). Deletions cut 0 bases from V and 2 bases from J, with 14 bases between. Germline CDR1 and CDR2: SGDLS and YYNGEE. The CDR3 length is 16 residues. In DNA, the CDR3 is TGTGCCAGCAGCGTAGGGTTCCGAGGACAGCAAGAGACCCAGTACTTC. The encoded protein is CASSVGFRGQQETQYF.

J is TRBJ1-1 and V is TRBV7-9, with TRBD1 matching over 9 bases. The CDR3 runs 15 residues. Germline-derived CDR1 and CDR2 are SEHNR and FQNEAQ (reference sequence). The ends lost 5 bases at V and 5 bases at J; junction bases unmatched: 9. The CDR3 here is CASSTPGQGKTEAFF. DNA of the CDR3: TGTGCCAGCAGCACTCCGGGACAGGGAAAAACTGAAGCTTTCTTT.

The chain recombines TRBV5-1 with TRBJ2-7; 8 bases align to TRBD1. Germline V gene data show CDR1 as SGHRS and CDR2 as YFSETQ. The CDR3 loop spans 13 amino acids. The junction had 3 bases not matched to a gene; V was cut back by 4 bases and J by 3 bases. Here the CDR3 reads CASSGGQGYEQYF. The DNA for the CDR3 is TGCGCCAGCAGCGGCGGACAGGGCTACGAGCAGTACTTC.

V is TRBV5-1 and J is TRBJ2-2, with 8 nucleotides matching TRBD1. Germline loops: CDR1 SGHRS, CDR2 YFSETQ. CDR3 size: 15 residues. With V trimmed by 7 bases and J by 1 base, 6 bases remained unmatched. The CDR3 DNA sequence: TGCGCCAGCTACATCGACAGGGGGAACACCGGGGAGCTGTTTTTT. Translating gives CASYIDRGNTGELFF.

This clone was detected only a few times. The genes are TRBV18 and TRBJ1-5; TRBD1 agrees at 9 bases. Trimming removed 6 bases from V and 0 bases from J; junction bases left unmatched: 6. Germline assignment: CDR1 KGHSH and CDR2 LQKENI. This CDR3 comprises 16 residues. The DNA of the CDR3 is TGTGCCAGCTCCGAGGGACAGGGCGATAGCAATCAGCCCCAGCATTTT. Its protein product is CASSEGQGDSNQPQHF.

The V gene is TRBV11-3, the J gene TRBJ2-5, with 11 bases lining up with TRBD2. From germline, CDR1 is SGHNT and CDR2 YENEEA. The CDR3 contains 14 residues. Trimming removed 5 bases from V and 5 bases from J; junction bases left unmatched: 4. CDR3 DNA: TGTGCCAGCAGCCCGGGACTAGCGGTGGAGACCCAGTACTTC. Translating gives CASSPGLAVETQYF.

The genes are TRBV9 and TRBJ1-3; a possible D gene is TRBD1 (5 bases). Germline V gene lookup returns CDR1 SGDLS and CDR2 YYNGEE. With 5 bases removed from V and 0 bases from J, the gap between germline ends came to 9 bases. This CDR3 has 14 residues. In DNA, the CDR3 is TGTGCCAGCAGTCAAAGGGGCTCTGGAAACACCATATATTTT. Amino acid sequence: CASSQRGSGNTIYF.

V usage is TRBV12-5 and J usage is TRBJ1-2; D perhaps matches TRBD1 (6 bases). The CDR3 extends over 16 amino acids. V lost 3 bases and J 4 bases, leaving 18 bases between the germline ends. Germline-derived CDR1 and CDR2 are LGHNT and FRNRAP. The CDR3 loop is CASGLSGGRGIYGYTF. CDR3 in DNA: TGTGCTAGTGGTTTATCGGGAGGAAGGGGGATCTATGGCTACACCTTC.

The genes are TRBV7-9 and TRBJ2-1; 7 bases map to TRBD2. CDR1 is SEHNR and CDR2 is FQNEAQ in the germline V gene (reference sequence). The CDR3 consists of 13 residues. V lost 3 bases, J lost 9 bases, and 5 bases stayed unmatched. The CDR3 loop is CASSFTGGFEQFF. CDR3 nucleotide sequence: TGTGCCAGCAGCTTTACGGGGGGATTTGAGCAGTTCTTC.

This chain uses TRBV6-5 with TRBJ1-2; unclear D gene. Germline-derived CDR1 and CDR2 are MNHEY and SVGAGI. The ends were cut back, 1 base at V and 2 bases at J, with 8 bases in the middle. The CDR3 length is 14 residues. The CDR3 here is CASSYLGSNYGYTF. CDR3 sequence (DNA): TGTGCCAGCAGTTACTTGGGCAGCAACTATGGCTACACCTTC.

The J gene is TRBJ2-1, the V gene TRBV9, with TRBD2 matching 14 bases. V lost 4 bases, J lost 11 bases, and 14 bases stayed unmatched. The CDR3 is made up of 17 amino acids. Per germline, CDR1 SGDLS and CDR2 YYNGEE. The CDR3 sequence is CASSHRTSGGPIGKQFF. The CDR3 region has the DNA TGTGCCAGCAGCCATCGGACTAGCGGGGGGCCAATTGGGAAGCAGTTCTTC. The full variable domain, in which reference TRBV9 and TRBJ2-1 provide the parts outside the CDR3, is DSGVTQTPKHLITATGQRVTLRCSPRSGDLSVYWYQQSLDQGLQFLIQYYNGEERAKGNILERFSAQQFPDLHSELNLSSLELGDSALYFCASSHRTSGGPIGKQFFGPGTRLTVL.